This T cell receptor (beta chain) was observed in a study of CD8+ T cells in alopecia areata. Peripheral blood, together with lesional scalp punch biopsies, was collected from alopecia areata patients. Sorting of PBMCs yielded the CD4+ and CD8+ T cells. The V segment lost 4 bases and the J segment 2 bases; nucleotides outside the gene matches: 6. CDR1 and CDR2 from the germline V gene are MNHEY and SMNVEV (reference sequence). This CDR3 is 16 amino acids long. Extracted from the samples, RNA was reverse transcribed into cDNA to serve as the sequencing template. Measured with immunoSEQ multiplex PCR; TCRdb has only the in-frame clones, and not every one. The sample has 55,000 to 70,000 clones, under 55% seen once; the top ten hold roughly 17%.

The input for sequencing was CD8+ T cells sorted from blood, taken at week 0. This chain joins TRBV27 and TRBJ2-5, with 11 positions matching TRBD1. The sequence came from a human donor with alopecia areata. CDR3 DNA sequence: TGTGCCAGCAGTTACGGGACAGGGGGTTTTCAAGAGACCCAGTACTTC. This translates into CASSYGTGGFQETQYF.